The 20 T cell receptor beta chains below were found in one sample sequenced in a study of identical twins. TCRdb re-called the 5' RACE reads through MiXCR, storing one row per CDR3 protein. The repertoire holds approximately 690,000 distinct CDR3 sequences, with around 6.1% as singletons. Sequencing used naive T cells sorted from blood. Receptors originate from a young man in good health.

Ten or more counts support this clonotype. V is TRBV5-1 and J is TRBJ2-7; 12 bases match TRBD2. V trimming: 4 bases; J trimming: 7 bases; junction bases outside the gene matches: 9. Germline V lookup: CDR1 SGHRS, CDR2 YFSETQ. There are 15 residues in the CDR3. DNA of the CDR3: TGCGCCAGCAGCACCTCGACTAGCGGGAGTGGAGAGCAGTACTTC. Translation: CASSTSTSGSGEQYF.

Many counts were recorded for this clonotype. The rearrangement links TRBV12-3 or TRBV12-4 to TRBJ2-3; D perhaps matches TRBD1 (5 bases). Trimming left V 3 bases short and J 4 bases short, with 8 bases between. This CDR3 has 13 residues. CDR3 nucleotide sequence: TGTGCCAGCAGTTTGCAGGGTCCAGATACGCAGTATTTT. Its translation: CASSLQGPDTQYF.

A few counts support this clonotype. V gene TRBV3-1 combines with J gene TRBJ1-5, with D tentatively TRBD1 (6 bases). From germline, CDR1 is LGHDT and CDR2 YNNKEL (reference sequence). The CDR3 is made up of 15 amino acids. Trimming stripped 2 bases from V and 7 bases from J, with 15 bases between. Here the CDR3 DNA reads TGTGCCAGCAGCCAAATTCCACAGGGAGGCCAGCCCCAGCATTTT. Residues: CASSQIPQGGQPQHF.

V and J are TRBV12-3 or TRBV12-4 and TRBJ1-2; a weak D match, TRBD1 (6 bases). The CDR3 has 14 residues. V gave up 6 bases and J gave up 6 bases, with 17 bases separating them. The CDR3 DNA sequence: TGTGCCAGCAGCGCTTGGGGGGGGCCGGATGGCTACACCTTC. Amino acid sequence: CASSAWGGPDGYTF.

This clonotype was detected ten times or more. The chain is built from TRBV27 and TRBJ2-5, with TRBD1 matching 9 bases. Germline-derived CDR1 and CDR2 are MNHEY and SMNVEV (reference sequence). The CDR3 sequence is 15 residues long. Trimming cost V 7 bases and J 2 bases; bases outside gene matches: 8. CDR3 loop: CASIYRGRGQETQYF. The CDR3 DNA follows: TGTGCCAGCATTTACAGGGGGCGTGGACAAGAGACCCAGTACTTC.

This clonotype was seen at least ten times. The CDR3 sequence: CASSLVKPGTSSYEQYF. CDR3 sequence (DNA): TGTGCCAGCAGCTTAGTCAAACCCGGGACTAGCTCCTACGAGCAGTACTTC. The V gene is TRBV7-2, the J gene TRBJ2-7; TRBD2 matches 8 bases. V lost 1 base to trimming and J lost 0 bases; unmatched junction nucleotides: 8. The CDR3 contains 17 residues. From germline, CDR1 is SGHTA and CDR2 FQGNSA.

The chain carries TRBV27 and TRBJ1-1, with D possibly matching TRBD1 (5 bases). This CDR3 comprises 14 residues. V was trimmed by 0 bases and J by 6 bases, leaving 11 bases between them. CDR1 and CDR2 from the germline V gene are MNHEY and SMNVEV (reference sequence). The CDR3 bases are TGTGCCAGCAGTTTATCTTCGGGGCTTTCTGAAGCTTTCTTT. This codes for CASSLSSGLSEAFF.

This clonotype was seen at least ten times. The V call is TRBV29-1, the J call TRBJ2-7; TRBD1 matches 10 bases. Trimming cost V 5 bases and J 4 bases; bases outside gene matches: 8. The CDR3 is made up of 14 amino acids. From germline, CDR1 is SQVTM and CDR2 ANQGSEA. As DNA, the CDR3 is TGCAGCGTTTCCGGGACAGGGGATTCTTACGAGCAGTACGTC. This codes for CSVSGTGDSYEQYV.

In its sample, this clonotype was seen many times. This chain links TRBV6-5 with TRBJ2-3; D is unresolved. Per the germline V gene, CDR1 is MNHEY and CDR2 is SVGAGI. V lost 2 bases to trimming and J lost 0 bases, with 12 bases between them. The CDR3 spans 16 residues. CDR3 bases: TGTGCCAGCAGTTACACCGATGCGGTCAGCACAGATACGCAGTATTTT. As protein: CASSYTDAVSTDTQYF.

This clonotype was observed many times. J is TRBJ2-3 and V is TRBV27, with 9 bases that match TRBD2. The CDR3 runs 21 residues. The germline gives CDR1 MNHEY, CDR2 SMNVEV (reference sequence). Germline trimming cut 4 bases from V and 1 base from J; bases unmatched to any gene: 21. The CDR3 here is CASSSKMPSDSGSFGTDTQYF. CDR3 nucleotides: TGTGCCAGCAGTTCAAAGATGCCCTCGGATAGCGGGAGTTTCGGCACAGATACGCAGTATTTT.

V is TRBV12-3 or TRBV12-4 and J is TRBJ2-1; 11 bases match TRBD2. V gave up 2 bases and J gave up 4 bases; unmatched junction bases: 4. This CDR3 has 16 residues. The CDR3 reads CASSLSGTSGYNEQFF. The CDR3 DNA sequence: TGTGCCAGCAGTTTATCGGGGACTAGCGGATACAATGAGCAGTTCTTC.

In this sample, this clonotype turned up many times. The rearrangement links TRBV12-3 or TRBV12-4 to TRBJ1-5; D gene ambiguous. This CDR3 contains 12 residues. V lost 6 bases and J 7 bases, leaving 10 bases between the germline ends. The DNA of the CDR3 is TGTGCCAGCAGGAGCCTGGGACAGCCCCAGCATTTT. Protein product: CASRSLGQPQHF.

J is TRBJ2-1 and V is TRBV3-1; 11 bases match TRBD2. CDR3 size: 16 residues. CDR1 LGHDT and CDR2 YNNKEL come from the germline V gene (reference sequence). Trimming cost V 2 bases and J 4 bases; bases outside gene matches: 4. The chain's CDR3 is CASSQTGTSGYNEQFF. DNA of the CDR3: TGTGCCAGCAGCCAAACCGGGACTAGCGGTTACAATGAGCAGTTCTTC.

This clonotype was seen ten or more times. The V and J genes are TRBV6-1 and TRBJ2-1; 7 bases match TRBD1. After removal of 7 bases from V and 4 bases from J, the junction contained 7 bases not matched to a gene. The CDR3 spans 14 residues. Germline CDR1 and CDR2: MNHNS and SASEGT. For the CDR3, the DNA is TGTGCCAGCAACCCCGACAGGGATTACAATGAGCAGTTCTTC. It translates to CASNPDRDYNEQFF.

The table lists this clonotype with many counts. The V call is TRBV20-1, the J call TRBJ1-5, with D perhaps matching TRBD1 (5 bases). This CDR3 has 14 residues. V lost 3 bases to trimming and J lost 2 bases, with 11 bases between them. Germline CDR1 is DFQATT and CDR2 is SNEGSKA (reference sequence). The CDR3 here is CSARGGLRNQPQHF. Here the CDR3 DNA reads TGCAGTGCTAGGGGGGGACTTCGCAATCAGCCCCAGCATTTT.

The gene calls are TRBV2 and TRBJ2-6; D is uncertain. V shed 6 bases and J shed 0 bases, with 6 bases lying between them. CDR1 and CDR2 from the germline V gene are SNHLY and FYNNEI. The CDR3 extends over 14 amino acids. CDR3 region: CASSAPSGANVLTF. Here the CDR3 DNA reads TGTGCCAGCAGCGCTCCCTCTGGGGCCAACGTCCTGACTTTC.

This clonotype has at least ten counts. J is TRBJ2-3 and V is TRBV5-1; 9 bases agree with TRBD2. The CDR3 consists of 18 residues. Germline loops: CDR1 SGHRS, CDR2 YFSETQ. V gave up 1 base and J gave up 0 bases; unmatched junction bases: 9. CDR3 amino acids: CASSLLPRAGGSTDTQYF. For the CDR3, the DNA is TGCGCCAGCAGCTTGCTTCCTCGAGCGGGAGGCAGCACAGATACGCAGTATTTT.

This rearrangement joins TRBV10-3 to TRBJ2-2; D is ambiguous. The CDR3 runs 16 residues. Germline V gives CDR1 ENHRY, CDR2 SYGVKD. V was shortened by 10 bases and J by 5 bases, with 23 bases between the two germline ends. The CDR3 DNA is TGTGCCACCCTAAGAGACCAGCAGAGTTTTACCGGGGAGCTGTTTTTT. Translation gives CATLRDQQSFTGELFF.

This clonotype was seen repeatedly, ten times or more. The chain recombines TRBV7-9 with TRBJ1-1; weak D call: TRBD1 (6 bases). V lost 5 bases, J lost 6 bases, and 13 bases lay in between. The CDR3 covers 13 residues. Germline V lookup: CDR1 SEHNR, CDR2 FQNEAQ (reference sequence). CDR3 coding DNA: TGTGCCAGCAGCATCCCGGGGGCGGCTGAAGCTTTCTTT. It translates to CASSIPGAAEAFF. Supplemented by reference TRBV7-9 and TRBJ1-1, the full variable domain reads DTGVSQNPRHKITKRGQNVTFRCDPISEHNRLYWYRQTLGQGPEFLTYFQNEAQLEKSRLLSDRFSAERPKGSFSTLEIQRTEQGDSAMYLCASSIPGAAEAFFGQGTRLTVV.

This clonotype came up a few times. CDR3 sequence: CSANPSGTTYEQYF. In nucleotides, the CDR3 is TGCAGTGCTAATCCTAGCGGGACAACCTACGAGCAGTACTTC. The rearrangement uses TRBV20-1 and TRBJ2-7; TRBD2 matches at 9 bases. Germline V gives CDR1 DFQATT, CDR2 SNEGSKA (reference sequence). Germline trimming cut 4 bases from V and 2 bases from J; bases unmatched to any gene: 6. The CDR3 is made up of 14 amino acids.